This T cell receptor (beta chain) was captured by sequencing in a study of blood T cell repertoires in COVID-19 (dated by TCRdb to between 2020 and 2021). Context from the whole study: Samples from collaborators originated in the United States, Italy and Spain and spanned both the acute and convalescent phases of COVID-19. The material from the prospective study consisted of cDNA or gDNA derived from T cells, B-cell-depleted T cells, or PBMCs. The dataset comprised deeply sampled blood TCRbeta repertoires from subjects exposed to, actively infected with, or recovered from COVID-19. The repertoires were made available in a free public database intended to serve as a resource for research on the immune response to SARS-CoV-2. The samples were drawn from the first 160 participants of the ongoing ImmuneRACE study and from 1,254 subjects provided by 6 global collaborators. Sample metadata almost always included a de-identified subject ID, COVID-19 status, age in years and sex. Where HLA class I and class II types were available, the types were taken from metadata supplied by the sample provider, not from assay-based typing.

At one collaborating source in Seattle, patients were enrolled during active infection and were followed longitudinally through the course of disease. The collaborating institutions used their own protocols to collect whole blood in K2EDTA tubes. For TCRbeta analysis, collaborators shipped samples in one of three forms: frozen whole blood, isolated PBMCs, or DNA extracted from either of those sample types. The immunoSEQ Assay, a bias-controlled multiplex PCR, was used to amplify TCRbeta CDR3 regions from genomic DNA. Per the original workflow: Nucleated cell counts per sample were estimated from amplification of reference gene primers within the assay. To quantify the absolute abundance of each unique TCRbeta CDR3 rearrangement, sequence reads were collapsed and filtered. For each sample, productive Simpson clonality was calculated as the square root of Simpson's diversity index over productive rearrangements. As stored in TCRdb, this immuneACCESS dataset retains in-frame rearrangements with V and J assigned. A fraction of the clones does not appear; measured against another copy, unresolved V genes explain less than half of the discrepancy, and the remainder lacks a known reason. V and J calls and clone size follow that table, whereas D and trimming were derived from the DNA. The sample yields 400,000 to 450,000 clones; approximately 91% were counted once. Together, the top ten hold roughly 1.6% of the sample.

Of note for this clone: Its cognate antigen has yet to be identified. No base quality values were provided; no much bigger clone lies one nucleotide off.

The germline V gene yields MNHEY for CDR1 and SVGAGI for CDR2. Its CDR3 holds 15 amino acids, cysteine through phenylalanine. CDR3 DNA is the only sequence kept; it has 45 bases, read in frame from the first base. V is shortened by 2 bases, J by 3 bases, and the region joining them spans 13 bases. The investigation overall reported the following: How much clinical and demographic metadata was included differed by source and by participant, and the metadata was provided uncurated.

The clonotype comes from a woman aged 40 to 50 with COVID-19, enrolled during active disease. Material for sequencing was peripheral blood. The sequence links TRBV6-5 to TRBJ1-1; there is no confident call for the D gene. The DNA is TGTGCCAGCAGTTACGGGCCTTTTGCTGACACTGAAGCTTTCTTT. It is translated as CASSYGPFADTEAFF.